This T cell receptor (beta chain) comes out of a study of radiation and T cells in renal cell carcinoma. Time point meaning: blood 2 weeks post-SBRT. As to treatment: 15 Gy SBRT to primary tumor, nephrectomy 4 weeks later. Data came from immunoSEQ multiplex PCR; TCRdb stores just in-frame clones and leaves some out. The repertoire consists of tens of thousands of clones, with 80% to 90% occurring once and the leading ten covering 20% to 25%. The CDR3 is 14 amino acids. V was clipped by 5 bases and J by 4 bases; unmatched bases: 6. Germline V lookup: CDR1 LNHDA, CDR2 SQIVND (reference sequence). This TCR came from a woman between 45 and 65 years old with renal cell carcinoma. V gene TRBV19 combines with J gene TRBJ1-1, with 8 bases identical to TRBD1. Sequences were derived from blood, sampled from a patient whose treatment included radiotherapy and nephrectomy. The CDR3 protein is CASSPGQVSTEAFF. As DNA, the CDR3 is TGTGCCAGTAGTCCGGGACAGGTCAGCACTGAAGCTTTCTTT.